The source of this T cell receptor (beta chain) is a study of CD8 T cells in ankylosing spondylitis (dated by TCRdb to about 2017). Concerning the study at large: T cell receptor beta repertoires were profiled in healthy donors and ankylosing spondylitis patients so that disease-linked TCR variants could be found. The whole study cohort included 85 to 120 healthy donors and 25 or so ankylosing spondylitis patients. Peripheral blood samples were taken, and synovial fluid was additionally collected from ankylosing spondylitis patients. Summary of the overall study and its limitations: Some TCR beta motif variants had previously been reported in synovial fluid and blood of reactive arthritis patients, which suggested common disease-initiation mechanisms. A CD8+ phenotype was shown by the disease-linked clones, which were found at relatively low frequencies in peripheral blood. A TCR beta motif made up of several highly homologous amino acid variants appeared to be characteristic of blood from ankylosing spondylitis patients. According to the report, matched synovial fluid samples from ankylosing spondylitis patients were significantly enriched for the disease-linked clones.

For sequencing, an Illumina HiSeq 2500 was employed. TCR beta libraries were prepared by quantitative 5'-RACE with molecular barcodes. The authors processed their data as follows. To identify disease-linked TCR variants, a new computational method was used, one built on a probabilistic model of VDJ rearrangement. TCRdb trimmed the raw reads at Q25, called clones with MiXCR and kept productive beta chains. Duplicate CDR3 protein sequences are folded into a single record with the most common DNA and genes. Clone size and V and J calls follow TCRdb, not the original study. Recorded for this sample are around 35,000 distinct CDR3 sequences; around 15% of them occurred a single time. The ten largest account for approximately 31% of the sample. About this clonotype: There is no known antigen for this receptor. Within one base of it there is no much larger clone, and no base qualities were kept.

For each ankylosing spondylitis patient, the synovial fluid sample was matched to a blood sample from that same patient. The sequenced material came from synovial fluid, either unsorted or a sorted T cell fraction (not recorded which). The origin of this receptor is a male donor with ankylosing spondylitis.

CDR3 loop: CSAPGTGLRENTEAFF. The bases read TGCAGTGCCCCCGGGACAGGGCTTAGAGAGAACACTGAAGCTTTCTTT. The sequence links TRBV20-1 to TRBJ1-1, with TRBD1 matching 9 junction bases. The CDR3 sequence holds 16 residues, the cysteine and phenylalanine included. CDR3 DNA is the only sequence kept; it has 48 bases, read in frame from the first base. Per the germline V gene (reference sequence), DFQATT is the CDR1 and SNEGSKA is the CDR2. V lost 6 bases and J lost 1 base, and the count of bases not matched to a germline gene is 12.